This TCR beta chain was retrieved from a study of cytomegalovirus exposure and HLA in healthy donors. General study points: For most TCR sequences rarity was the rule, although some public TCRs occurred in many donors. Researchers catalogued some 160 TCR beta chains as cytomegalovirus-associated.

Note on this clone: Antigen specificity is unknown.

Primers: 60 Vbeta forward and 13 Jbeta reverse. Authors' methods: Unique TCR beta chains totaled roughly 79 million in a later count, with some 10 million of them shared. Repertoires were generated with immunoSEQ multiplex PCR, while TCRdb's copy carries only in-frame clones and drops some. Clonal size and the V and J genes are those of that table, whereas D and trimming came from the DNA. The sample consists of roughly 99,000 clones, roughly 73% of them appearing once. Trimming took off 9 bases at V and 4 bases at J, with 19 bases between the two ends. Germline CDR1 is MNHNY and CDR2 is SVGAGI (reference sequence). This CDR3 spans 14 amino acids.

V is TRBV6-6 and J is TRBJ2-7; D possibly corresponds to TRBD2 (5 bases). This sequence was found in a man aged 25 to 40 in good health and CMV-seronegative. The material sequenced was PBMCs. The CDR3 DNA reads TGTGCCAGTACGGACTCGTCGGCACCATACGAGCAGTACTTC. Translating it yields CASTDSSAPYEQYF.